This T cell receptor (beta chain) was observed in a study of blood T cell repertoires in COVID-19. Overall study context: Sources were T cells, B-cell-depleted T cells, or PBMCs; the material itself was cDNA or gDNA.

In the original workflow: How many nucleated cells were present was estimated from reference gene primer amplification. TCRdb keeps only in-frame clones here, not all; method: immunoSEQ multiplex PCR. V and J calls and clone size follow that table, whereas D and trimming were derived from the DNA. The data show 180,000 or so clones, with 75% to 90% seen just once and roughly 8.2% held by the top ten. Trimming removed 2 bases from V and 8 bases from J, with 12 bases in between. Germline assignment: CDR1 SNHLY and CDR2 FYNNEI. There are 13 residues in the CDR3. The receptor was isolated from an older woman with acute or convalescent COVID-19. The sample taken for sequencing was peripheral blood. The chain has TRBV2 and TRBJ1-2, with TRBD1 as a possible D gene (5 bases). CDR3 region: CASSERGVGGYTF. For the CDR3, the DNA is TGTGCCAGCAGTGAAAGGGGCGTGGGCGGCTACACCTTC.